Shown below are 32 T cell receptor beta chains from a single sample sequenced in a study of T cell changes during pregnancy in multiple sclerosis. TCRdb's table, derived via immunoSEQ multiplex PCR, lists solely in-frame clones and lacks some. The sample yields some 60,000 clones, about 86% seen once. The source material was peripheral blood from another person, used as feeder cells. These TCRs come from a human donor whose cells served as feeder cells for cultures in a pregnancy study.

This chain uses TRBV7-6 with TRBJ2-5; D not resolved. The germline CDR1 and CDR2 sequences are SGHVS and FNYEAQ. V gave up 5 bases and J gave up 4 bases, with 5 bases separating them. This CDR3 region has 11 residues. The CDR3 nucleotides read TGTGCCAGCAGCCGAGGAGAGACCCAGTACTTC. It encodes CASSRGETQYF.

DNA for the CDR3: TGTGCCAGCAGCTCAAACACCGGTGAAGCTTTCTTT. It yields the protein CASSSNTGEAFF. This sequence joins TRBV7-8 and TRBJ1-1, with D hard to call. The CDR3 is 12 residues long. The V end lost 4 bases, the J end lost 7 bases, and 10 bases lay between the germline ends. CDR1 is SGHVS and CDR2 is FQNEAQ in the germline V gene.

Sample share makes this clone medium-sized. This chain connects TRBV28 to TRBJ1-4; D uncertain. In germline, CDR1 is MDHEN, CDR2 SYDVKM. Deletions cut 3 bases from V and 11 bases from J, with 16 bases between. CDR3 length: 14 residues. CDR3 nucleotide sequence: TGTGCCAGCAGTTTGAGGCCCCCAACCGGGAAACTGTTTTTT. Residues: CASSLRPPTGKLFF.

The table lists this clone with a few counts. The chain joins TRBV7-2 to TRBJ2-7; D possibly corresponds to TRBD2 (5 bases). The CDR3 totals 13 residues. Trimming pared 4 bases from V and 1 base from J, leaving 8 bases between. The V gene's germline CDR1 is SGHTA and CDR2 FQGNSA. The CDR3 loop is CASSSRASYEQYF. The CDR3, as DNA: TGTGCCAGCAGCTCGCGGGCGTCCTACGAGCAGTACTTC.

The CDR3 region has the DNA TGTGCCAGCAGCGTTGGCCAGGGGACGTACGAGCAGTACTTC. Translated: CASSVGQGTYEQYF. V and J are TRBV9 and TRBJ2-7; the D gene is possibly TRBD1 (6 bases). CDR3 size: 14 residues. Germline assignment: CDR1 SGDLS and CDR2 YYNGEE. Trimming took off 2 bases at V and 4 bases at J, with 13 bases between the two ends.

J is TRBJ2-6 and V is TRBV7-3; D remains ambiguous. There are 15 residues in the CDR3. Germline CDR1 SGHTA, CDR2 FQGTGA. V was shortened by 2 bases and J by 1 base, with 6 bases between the two germline ends. CDR3 in DNA: TGTGCCAGCAGCTTAGCCGGTTCTGGGGCCAACGTCCTGACTTTC. Translated: CASSLAGSGANVLTF.

The chain employs TRBV6-6 and TRBJ1-3, with D maybe TRBD1 (6 bases). CDR1 and CDR2 (germline): MNHNY, SVGAGI (reference sequence). V was shortened by 0 bases and J by 3 bases, with 12 bases between the two germline ends. The CDR3 is 16 residues long. The CDR3, as DNA: TGTGCCAGCAGTTACTCTGGGGCAGGGGTTGGAAACACCATATATTTT. Its protein product is CASSYSGAGVGNTIYF.

The rearrangement joins TRBV6-6 to TRBJ2-5, with a weak D call TRBD2 (6 bases). This CDR3 comprises 13 residues. Germline values: CDR1 MNHNY, CDR2 SVGAGI (reference sequence). Trimming left V 5 bases short and J 2 bases short, with 9 bases between. The CDR3 nucleotides read TGTGCCAGCAGTCCTAGCGAACAAGAGACCCAGTACTTC. Translation: CASSPSEQETQYF.

This clone was seen more than once but under ten times. This rearrangement joins TRBV27 to TRBJ2-7; 9 bases match TRBD2. This CDR3 spans 14 amino acids. After removal of 3 bases from V and 7 bases from J, the junction contained 7 bases not matched to a gene. Germline V gene sequence: CDR1 MNHEY, CDR2 SMNVEV (reference sequence). CDR3 protein: CASSFRGGAGEQYF. As DNA, the CDR3 is TGTGCCAGCAGTTTCCGCGGGGGGGCGGGGGAGCAGTACTTC.

J is TRBJ2-7 and V is TRBV9; perhaps TRBD2 as D (5 bases). The V gene's germline CDR1 is SGDLS and CDR2 YYNGEE. Trimming shortened V by 0 bases and J by 5 bases, and 9 bases separated the two germline ends. The CDR3 contains 13 residues. CDR3 in DNA: TGTGCCAGCAGCGTAGGAGCTAGCAACGAGCAGTACTTC. Protein: CASSVGASNEQYF. Full variable domain (missing parts from reference TRBV9 and TRBJ2-7): DSGVTQTPKHLITATGQRVTLRCSPRSGDLSVYWYQQSLDQGLQFLIQYYNGEERAKGNILERFSAQQFPDLHSELNLSSLELGDSALYFCASSVGASNEQYFGPGTRLTVT.

The chain is built from TRBV5-6 and TRBJ1-4; tentative D call: TRBD1 (5 bases). V was clipped by 6 bases and J by 0 bases, with 18 bases between them. The CDR3 runs 17 residues. Germline V gene data show CDR1 as SGHDT and CDR2 as YYEEEE. Written as DNA, the CDR3 is TGTGCCAGCACCTTACTTATCCAGGGTACAACTAATGAAAAACTGTTTTTT. It translates to CASTLLIQGTTNEKLFF.

The chain is built from TRBV7-2 and TRBJ1-2, with TRBD1 matching over 7 bases. Germline CDR1 is SGHTA and CDR2 is FQGNSA. The V and J ends lost 0 bases and 10 bases, in that order; junction bases with no gene match: 17. The CDR3 length is 17 residues. CDR3 residues: CASSLAGGGGAPLAYTF. The CDR3 nucleotides are TGTGCCAGCAGCTTAGCTGGTGGAGGGGGCGCCCCTTTGGCCTACACCTTC. Drawing the rest from reference TRBV7-2 and TRBJ1-2, the complete variable domain is GAGVSQSPSNKVTEKGKDVELRCDPISGHTALYWYRQSLGQGLEFLIYFQGNSAPDKSGLPSDRFSAERTGGSVSTLTIQRTQQEDSAVYLCASSLAGGGGAPLAYTFGSGTRLTVV.

This rearrangement joins TRBV2 to TRBJ2-1; perhaps TRBD2 as D (6 bases). V was shortened by 2 bases and J by 9 bases, with 14 bases between the two germline ends. Germline values: CDR1 SNHLY, CDR2 FYNNEI. The CDR3 consists of 14 residues. This CDR3 is CASSEYSGESEQFF. The CDR3 DNA sequence: TGTGCCAGCAGTGAATACTCGGGGGAGAGTGAGCAGTTCTTC.

The V gene is TRBV6-5, the J gene TRBJ1-4; 7 bases fit TRBD1. J was trimmed by 8 bases and V by 6 bases; bases with no gene match: 3. Germline loops: CDR1 MNHEY, CDR2 SVGAGI. The CDR3 totals 12 residues. The CDR3 sequence is CASSLQGEKLFF. As DNA, the CDR3 is TGTGCCAGCAGCCTACAGGGGGAAAAACTGTTTTTT.

The CDR3 loop reads CASSSGPATNYGYTF. The CDR3 nucleotides read TGTGCCAGCAGCTCCGGTCCAGCCACTAACTATGGCTACACCTTC. The rearrangement links TRBV7-2 to TRBJ1-2; D remains ambiguous. The CDR3 covers 15 residues. The germline gives CDR1 SGHTA, CDR2 FQGNSA. V lost 4 bases and J lost 0, with 12 bases in between.

The chain combines TRBV6-5 with TRBJ1-3, with D perhaps matching TRBD1 (5 bases). This CDR3 has 15 residues. V was shortened by 2 bases and J by 0 bases, with 8 bases between the two germline ends. Germline loops: CDR1 MNHEY, CDR2 SVGAGI. CDR3 in DNA: TGTGCCAGCAGTTACACAGGCTTCTCTGGAAACACCATATATTTT. This gives the protein CASSYTGFSGNTIYF.

The chain has TRBV19 and TRBJ2-3; 7 positions agree with TRBD1. CDR3 length equals 15 residues. V shed 5 bases and J 3 bases; nucleotides not matched to a gene: 8. The germline V gene has CDR1 LNHDA and CDR2 SQIVND (reference sequence). The CDR3 DNA follows: TGTGCCAGTAGTGGTACAGGGGTGGCAACAGATACGCAGTATTTT. This translates into CASSGTGVATDTQYF.

The V and J genes are TRBV4-3 and TRBJ1-6; D gene unclear. This CDR3 comprises 14 residues. Germline CDR1 reads LGHNA; CDR2 reads YSLEER. Trimming shortened V by 8 bases and J by 6 bases, and 14 bases separated the two germline ends. DNA for the CDR3: TGCGCCAGCTCCGAGGCAGGCTTTAATTCACCCCTCCACTTT. It specifies CASSEAGFNSPLHF.

This clone showed up just a few times. This chain joins TRBV5-8 and TRBJ2-1; the match to TRBD2 covers 12 bases. This CDR3 is built from 15 residues. The ends lost 2 bases at V and 10 bases at J; junction bases unmatched: 7. Germline V gene lookup returns CDR1 SGHTS and CDR2 YDEGEE. The CDR3 reads CASSLRLAGESEQFF. The CDR3 DNA reads as TGTGCCAGCAGCTTACGACTAGCGGGAGAGAGCGAGCAGTTCTTC. Based on the CDR3 plus reference TRBV5-8 and TRBJ2-1, the full variable domain is EAGVTQSPTHLIKTRGQQATLRCSPISGHTSVYWYQQALGLGLQFLLWYDEGEERNRGNFPPRFSGRQFPNYSSELNVNALELEDSALYLCASSLRLAGESEQFFGPGTRLTVL.

The chain is built from TRBV6-1 and TRBJ2-5; D may be TRBD1 (5 bases). The CDR3 length is 13 residues. Germline V lookup: CDR1 MNHNS, CDR2 SASEGT. The V gene lost 6 bases and the J gene lost 7 bases, with 15 bases spanning the gap. The CDR3 DNA reads as TGTGCCAGCAGACTTCTCCAAGGGGCGACCCAGTACTTC. Protein sequence: CASRLLQGATQYF.

This rearrangement joins TRBV7-3 to TRBJ2-1; D is unclear. CDR1 and CDR2 (germline): SGHTA, FQGTGA. The CDR3 has 15 amino acids. With 0 bases removed from V and 0 bases from J, the gap between germline ends came to 6 bases. The CDR3 DNA reads TGTGCCAGCAGCTTAACCCCGGACTCCTACAATGAGCAGTTCTTC. This translates into CASSLTPDSYNEQFF. The entire variable domain, with the rest obtained from reference TRBV7-3 and TRBJ2-1, is as follows: GAGVSQTPSNKVTEKGKYVELRCDPISGHTALYWYRQSLGQGPEFLIYFQGTGAADDSGLPNDRFFAVRPEGSVSTLKIQRTERGDSAVYLCASSLTPDSYNEQFFGPGTRLTVL.

This chain links TRBV19 with TRBJ2-1, with 8 bases identical to TRBD1. CDR3 size: 14 residues. With V trimmed by 5 bases and J by 8 bases, 8 bases remained unmatched. Germline lookup yields CDR1 LNHDA and CDR2 SQIVND (reference sequence). This CDR3 reads CASSFYSTGDEQFF. The CDR3 DNA follows: TGTGCCAGTAGTTTCTACTCGACAGGGGATGAGCAGTTCTTC.

V and J are TRBV6-4 and TRBJ2-2; D is unclear. Per germline, CDR1 MRHNA and CDR2 SNTAGT. V was cut by 11 bases and J by 2 bases, with 15 bases left in between. This CDR3 region has 14 residues. CDR3 sequence reads: CAARPDPNTGELFF. The CDR3 bases are TGTGCCGCCCGGCCGGACCCAAACACCGGGGAGCTGTTTTTT.

The chain links TRBV12-5 to TRBJ2-1, with D possibly being TRBD1 or TRBD2 (5 bases each). With 5 bases removed from V and 1 base from J, the gap between germline ends came to 9 bases. In germline, CDR1 is LGHNT, CDR2 FRNRAP. The CDR3 spans 14 residues. In DNA, the CDR3 is TGTGCTAGTGGTGGGGGAAGTTCCTACAATGAGCAGTTCTTC. It codes for CASGGGSSYNEQFF.

The chain carries TRBV7-8 and TRBJ1-2, with 10 bases fitting TRBD1. Germline CDR1 is SGHVS and CDR2 is FQNEAQ. V lost 1 base, J lost 6 bases, and 8 bases stayed unmatched. CDR3 length equals 16 residues. Here the CDR3 reads CASSLVYGTGVNGYTF. The DNA for the CDR3 is TGTGCCAGCAGCTTAGTTTACGGGACAGGGGTCAATGGCTACACCTTC.

The rearrangement joins TRBV28 to TRBJ1-3; D perhaps matches TRBD1 (5 bases). Deletions cut 5 bases from V and 0 bases from J, with 17 bases between. CDR3 length: 17 amino acids. Germline values: CDR1 MDHEN, CDR2 SYDVKM. The CDR3 region has the DNA TGTGCCAGCAGTCCTAATACCGGGGGGAGCTCTGGAAACACCATATATTTT. Its protein product is CASSPNTGGSSGNTIYF.

This sequence joins TRBV11-3 and TRBJ2-3; 14 nucleotides align to TRBD2. The CDR3 consists of 18 residues. Germline-derived CDR1 and CDR2 are SGHNT and YENEEA. J gave up 2 bases and V 3 bases, and 7 bases lay outside the gene matches. CDR3 protein: CASSFGTSGGPNTDTQYF. CDR3 bases: TGTGCCAGCAGCTTCGGGACTAGCGGGGGCCCGAACACAGATACGCAGTATTTT.

This chain joins TRBV6-5 and TRBJ1-5, with 9 nucleotides matching TRBD1. This CDR3 is built from 14 residues. V lost 6 bases to trimming and J lost 3 bases; unmatched junction nucleotides: 3. Per germline, CDR1 MNHEY and CDR2 SVGAGI. Here the CDR3 reads CASSRTGANQPQHF. The CDR3 DNA reads as TGTGCCAGCAGCCGGACAGGGGCCAATCAGCCCCAGCATTTT.

The rearrangement uses TRBV6-5 and TRBJ1-1, with no clear D. The V end was cut by 4 bases, the J end by 2 bases, with 11 bases between. This CDR3 comprises 14 residues. Germline CDR1 reads MNHEY; CDR2 reads SVGAGI. The chain's CDR3 is CASSSRWANTEAFF. For the CDR3, the DNA is TGTGCCAGCAGTTCCAGATGGGCTAACACTGAAGCTTTCTTT.

The J gene is TRBJ2-4, the V gene TRBV7-2; D may be TRBD1 (6 bases). V was trimmed by 5 bases and J by 0 bases, leaving 11 bases between them. Germline V gives CDR1 SGHTA, CDR2 FQGNSA. CDR3 length: 15 amino acids. Here the CDR3 DNA reads TGTGCCAGCAGCCTAACAGGGATAGCCAAAAACATTCAGTACTTC. Its translation: CASSLTGIAKNIQYF. Looking up the rest from reference TRBV7-2 and TRBJ2-4 gives the full variable domain: GAGVSQSPSNKVTEKGKDVELRCDPISGHTALYWYRQSLGQGLEFLIYFQGNSAPDKSGLPSDRFSAERTGGSVSTLTIQRTQQEDSAVYLCASSLTGIAKNIQYFGAGTRLSVL.

This sequence joins TRBV7-2 and TRBJ2-7, with D possibly TRBD2 on 7 matching bases. The CDR3 loop spans 13 amino acids. Germline V gene lookup returns CDR1 SGHTA and CDR2 FQGNSA. Between the trimmed V and J ends, which lost 3 bases and 5 bases, there was a span of 11 bases. The DNA of the CDR3 is TGTGCCAGCAGCTTTTGGGGGGGGCACGAGCAGTACTTC. Its translation: CASSFWGGHEQYF.

V is TRBV28 and J is TRBJ1-4; D is perhaps TRBD1 (5 bases). The germline gives CDR1 MDHEN, CDR2 SYDVKM. The length of the CDR3 is 13 residues. V lost 7 bases to trimming and J lost 7 bases, with 13 bases between them. CDR3 region: CASKRGLTEKLFF. The CDR3 region has the DNA TGTGCCAGCAAAAGGGGCCTAACTGAAAAACTGTTTTTT.